The source of this T cell receptor (beta chain) is a study of T cell responses to AZD1222 COVID-19 vaccine. General study results and limits: Repertoire sampling happened only post peak T cell response. With two AZD1222 doses given, Spike-specific TCR breadth and depth both rose.

A word on this clone: Its antigen remains unknown.

CDR3 size: 15 residues. The germline gives CDR1 MNHEY, CDR2 SVGAGI. With 2 bases clipped from V and 4 bases from J, the junction kept 6 bases outside the gene matches. Sequenced by immunoSEQ multiplex PCR; TCRdb stores in-frame clones only, minus some. The sample has around 100,000 clones, roughly 89% seen once; the top ten hold over 3%. The chain recombines TRBV6-5 with TRBJ2-7; 9 nucleotides align to TRBD1. The sample here was peripheral blood, taken on day 0 of AZD1222 vaccination. The TCR originated in an adult in good health. CDR3: CASSYTGTGPYEQYF. The DNA for the CDR3 is TGTGCCAGCAGTTACACCGGGACAGGGCCGTACGAGCAGTACTTC.